This T cell receptor (beta chain) was observed in a study of T cells in Graves' hyperthyroidism and ophthalmopathy. Whole-study context: Peripheral blood was drawn at first diagnosis, prior to all treatment.

Study-wide results and limits: Ophthalmopathy cases were set apart from stable hyperthyroidism by a 13 V-J model. Blood also contained most expanded thyroid clonotypes above 0.001.

TCR beta CDR3 region amplification was performed from RNA transcripts. During a first-round RT-PCR of the TCR CDR3, the HTBI primer set was used. MiXCR was run by TCRdb on the multiplex PCR reads, yielding one entry per CDR3 protein. The sample includes some 200,000 distinct CDR3 sequences, 17% seen only once; the top ten take approximately 50%. This clonotype was detected ten times or more. Its antigen is undetermined. Trimming removed 1 base from V and 2 bases from J; junction bases left unmatched: 6. The CDR3 spans 17 residues. Germline V gives CDR1 SGHDN, CDR2 FVKESK. Reasons for excluding patients were uncontrolled infection, other autoimmune disease, pregnancy or lactation.

This chain joins TRBV14 and TRBJ2-1; 9 bases are shared with TRBD1. Source material: blood. This sequence was found in a man over 45 with Graves' hyperthyroidism. For the CDR3, the DNA is TGTGCCAGCAGCCAAGCCCTTACAGGGGGCGCCTACAATGAGCAGTTCTTC. Translation: CASSQALTGGAYNEQFF.